This T cell receptor (beta chain) was sequenced during a study of blood T cell repertoires in COVID-19. Study at large: COVID-19 samples collected from the United States, Italy and Spain covered acute and convalescent phases. The cDNA or gDNA used as material had been derived from T cells, B-cell-depleted T cells, or PBMCs.

As processed by the authors: Reference gene primer amplification gave nucleated cell count estimates. Sequenced by immunoSEQ multiplex PCR; TCRdb stores in-frame clones only, minus some. That table is the source of V, J and clone size, and D and trimming were worked out from the DNA. The profile shows roughly 82,000 clones, around four fifths of them singletons. Trimming cost V 6 bases and J 8 bases, with 30 bases left between them. Germline V CDR1 and CDR2: SGHKS, YYEKEE (reference sequence). The CDR3 is 18 amino acids. This receptor was obtained from a woman in her sixties or seventies with acute or convalescent COVID-19. Material: peripheral blood. J is TRBJ1-5 and V is TRBV5-5, with D perhaps matching TRBD1 (6 bases). CDR3 nucleotide sequence: TGTGCCAGCACCTTAGGACGGTCTAGCGGGGGCGGGTGGGAGCCCCAGCATTTT. It is translated as CASTLGRSSGGGWEPQHF.